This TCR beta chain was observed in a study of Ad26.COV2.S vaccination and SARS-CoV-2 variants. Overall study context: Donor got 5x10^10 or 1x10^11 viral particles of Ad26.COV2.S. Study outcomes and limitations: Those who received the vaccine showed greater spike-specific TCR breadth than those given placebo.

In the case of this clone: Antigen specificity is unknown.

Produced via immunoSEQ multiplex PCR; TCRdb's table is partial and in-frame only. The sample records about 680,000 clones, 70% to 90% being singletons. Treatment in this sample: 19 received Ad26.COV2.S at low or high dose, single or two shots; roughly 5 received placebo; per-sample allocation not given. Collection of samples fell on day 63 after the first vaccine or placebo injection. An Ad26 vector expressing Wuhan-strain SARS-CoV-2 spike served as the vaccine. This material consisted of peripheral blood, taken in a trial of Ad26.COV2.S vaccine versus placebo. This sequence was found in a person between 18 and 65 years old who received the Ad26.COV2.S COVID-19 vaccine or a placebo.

The CDR3 spells CASSRQGADSPLHF. The CDR3 DNA is TGTGCCAGCAGCCGCCAGGGGGCGGATTCACCCCTCCACTTT. The rearrangement uses TRBV5-4 and TRBJ1-6; 8 nucleotides align to TRBD1. This CDR3 comprises 14 residues. The V gene end was trimmed by 4 bases and the J gene end by 8 bases; junction bases not matched to a gene: 5. Germline V gives CDR1 SGHNT, CDR2 YYREEE (reference sequence).